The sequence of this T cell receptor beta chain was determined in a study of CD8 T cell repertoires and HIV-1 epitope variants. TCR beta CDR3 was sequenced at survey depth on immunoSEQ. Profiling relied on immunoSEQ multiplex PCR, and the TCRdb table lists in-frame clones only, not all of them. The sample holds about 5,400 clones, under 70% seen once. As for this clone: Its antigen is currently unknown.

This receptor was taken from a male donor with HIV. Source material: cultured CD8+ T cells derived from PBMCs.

The CDR3 DNA reads TGTGCCAGCAGTTATTCGTTCGGGGAGGTGCATAATGGCTACACCTTC. It codes for CASSYSFGEVHNGYTF. V gene TRBV6-5 combines with J gene TRBJ1-2; no clear D. Trimming left V 3 bases short and J 6 bases short, with 20 bases between. CDR1 and CDR2 (germline): MNHEY, SVGAGI. The CDR3 extends over 16 amino acids.